The 2 T cell receptor beta chains presented below share a single source sample, sequenced in a study of T cells in tuberculosis (dated by TCRdb to the late 2010s). Libraries were built with the immunoSEQ multiplex PCR assay. TCRdb's version of the immuneACCESS table is confined to in-frame rearrangements and falls short of the full clone set. An unresolved V gene accounts for under half of the shortfall where checked; the remainder is of unknown origin. Counted in this sample were 35,000 to 55,000 clones; 90% to 95% of them appeared once. Clones ranked in the top ten supply less than 8.5% of the sample. The sequenced sample was PBMCs. These receptors all stem from a donor aged 10 to 29 with latent tuberculosis or without tuberculosis infection.

This chain connects TRBV10-3 to TRBJ2-7; 7 bases map to TRBD1. The CDR3 contains 12 residues. Germline CDR1 and CDR2: ENHRY and SYGVKD. V gave up 11 bases and J gave up 4 bases; unmatched junction bases: 8. The DNA for the CDR3 is TGTGCCTCCGGGACAGAAACTTACGAGCAGTACTTC. The encoded protein is CASGTETYEQYF.

The rearrangement joins TRBV6-1 to TRBJ1-2; TRBD1 is a possible D gene (5 bases). The V gene lost 1 base and the J gene lost 6 bases, with 9 bases spanning the gap. The CDR3 is 13 residues long. CDR1 is MNHNS, CDR2 SASEGT, per germline. DNA of the CDR3: TGTGCCAGCAGTGAAGATGGGGGGAATGGCTACACCTTC. Protein sequence: CASSEDGGNGYTF.